The entry below gives a single TCR beta chain sequence along with its context. Germline CDR1 is SGHRS and CDR2 is YFSETQ. V lost 5 bases, J lost 1 base, and 8 bases stayed unmatched. This CDR3 region has 16 residues. The data originate from a study of technical replicates of blood from a few donors. The protocol was immunoSEQ multiplex PCR, while the TCRdb copy is restricted to in-frame clones and leaves out a portion. The sample lists 45,000 to 60,000 clones, 95% to 97% occurring once. The clonotype originates from a human donor in good health. The chain recombines TRBV5-1 with TRBJ2-1, with 8 bases that match TRBD2. The material sequenced was T cells isolated from PBMCs. The CDR3 coding sequence is TGCGCCAGCAGTGAAGTAGCGGGAAGGTCCTACAATGAGCAGTTCTTC. This translates into CASSEVAGRSYNEQFF.